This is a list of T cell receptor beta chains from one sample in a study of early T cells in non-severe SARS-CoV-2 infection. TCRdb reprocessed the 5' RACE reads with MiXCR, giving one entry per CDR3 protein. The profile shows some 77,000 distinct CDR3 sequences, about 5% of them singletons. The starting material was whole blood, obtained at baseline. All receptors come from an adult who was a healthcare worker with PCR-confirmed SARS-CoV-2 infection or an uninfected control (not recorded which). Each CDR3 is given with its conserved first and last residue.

CASSFWTASNTEAFF	TRBV11-2	TRBJ1-1
CASSELGGYSYEQYF	TRBV6-1	TRBJ2-7
CASSPGPRQPQHF	TRBV18	TRBJ1-5
CASKGSADSYEQYF	TRBV5-1	TRBJ2-7
CATGFSGREQFF	TRBV19	TRBJ2-1
CASSLDRHEKNTGELFF	TRBV28	TRBJ2-2
CSALPGLIAFF	TRBV20-1	TRBJ1-1
CASSKSGSTDTQYF	TRBV12-3/TRBV12-4	TRBJ2-3
CATSDPTTYNEQFF	TRBV24-1	TRBJ2-1
CASRAGTALSEKLFF	TRBV7-2	TRBJ1-4
CASLSSFLNEVGWRGTKVNTEAFF	TRBV28	TRBJ1-1
CASSPGRFAEQYF	TRBV27	TRBJ2-7
CASSQEGRAGVF	TRBV3-1	TRBJ1-4
CASSLIGAGANVLTF	TRBV12-3/TRBV12-4	TRBJ2-6
CASSVRRLLYEQYF	TRBV28	TRBJ2-7
CAIRGGRGEKLFF	TRBV10-3	TRBJ1-4
CASSLGGAYTDTQYF	TRBV12-3/TRBV12-4	TRBJ2-3
CASSVVDGNTGELFF	TRBV9	TRBJ2-2
CASSEDGSSGNTIYF	TRBV10-2	TRBJ1-3
CASSPAGQGLGYTF	TRBV7-2	TRBJ1-2
CSTKTTALMDTEAFF	TRBV29-1	TRBJ1-1
CASSHPAGANVLTF	TRBV12-3/TRBV12-4	TRBJ2-6
CASSLGGVPSGDEQFF	TRBV27	TRBJ2-1
CASSPRLALGTDTQYF	TRBV7-7	TRBJ2-3
CASSTSGDTYEQYF	TRBV5-1	TRBJ2-7
CATSGQAPYEQYF	TRBV19	TRBJ2-7
CASSLERGNYEQYF	TRBV28	TRBJ2-7
CSVPSRGDAYGYTF	TRBV29-1	TRBJ1-2
CASSPWTGGDYNEQFF	TRBV7-7	TRBJ2-1
CASSFTASTDTQYF	TRBV7-2	TRBJ2-3
CAWSAALGDTEAFF	TRBV30	TRBJ1-1
CASSLAPDRAMETQYF	TRBV7-6	TRBJ2-5
CATSIGQGYEQYF	TRBV15	TRBJ2-7
CAIRTRDREGGYTF	TRBV10-3	TRBJ1-2
CASSPTSGRDTRTDTQYF	TRBV7-9	TRBJ2-3
CASSPVIAGNNEQFF	TRBV5-4	TRBJ2-1
CASRLSPSGSSGSYEQYF	TRBV12-2	TRBJ2-7
CASGSGQGSSYEQYF	TRBV10-2	TRBJ2-7
CAGNPTGVHDEQYF	TRBV27	TRBJ2-7
CSASDRTSGIGNTIYF	TRBV20-1	TRBJ1-3
CSATPSAGNQPQHF	TRBV20-1	TRBJ1-5
CASSLARRPSSYNEQFF	TRBV7-8	TRBJ2-1
CSANKGANTEAFF	TRBV20-1	TRBJ1-1